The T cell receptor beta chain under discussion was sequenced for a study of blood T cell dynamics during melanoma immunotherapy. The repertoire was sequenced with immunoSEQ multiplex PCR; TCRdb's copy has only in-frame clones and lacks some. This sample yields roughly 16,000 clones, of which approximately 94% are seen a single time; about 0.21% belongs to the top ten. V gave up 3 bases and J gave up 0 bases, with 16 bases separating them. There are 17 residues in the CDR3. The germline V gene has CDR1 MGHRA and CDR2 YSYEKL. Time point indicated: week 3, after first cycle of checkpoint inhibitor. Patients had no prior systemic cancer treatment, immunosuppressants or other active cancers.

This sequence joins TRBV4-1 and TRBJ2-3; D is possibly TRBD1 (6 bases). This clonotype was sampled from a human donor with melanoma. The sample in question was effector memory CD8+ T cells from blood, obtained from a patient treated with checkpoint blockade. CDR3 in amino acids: CASSHRQVLSSTDTQYF. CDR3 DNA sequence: TGCGCCAGCAGCCACCGACAGGTACTTTCTAGCACAGATACGCAGTATTTT.